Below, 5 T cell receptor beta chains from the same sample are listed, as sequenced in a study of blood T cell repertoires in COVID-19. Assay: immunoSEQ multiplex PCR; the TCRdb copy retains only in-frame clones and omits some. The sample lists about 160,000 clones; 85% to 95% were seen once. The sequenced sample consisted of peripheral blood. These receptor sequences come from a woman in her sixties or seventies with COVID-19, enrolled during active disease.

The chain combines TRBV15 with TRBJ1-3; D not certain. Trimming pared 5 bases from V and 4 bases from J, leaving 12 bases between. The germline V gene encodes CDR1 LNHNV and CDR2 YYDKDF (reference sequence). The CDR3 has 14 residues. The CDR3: CATSLRAVGNTIYF. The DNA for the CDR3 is TGTGCCACCAGCCTGCGGGCGGTGGGAAACACCATATATTTT.

This CDR3 is CASSSMNTEAFF. In DNA form, the CDR3 reads TGTGCCAGCAGTTCAATGAACACTGAAGCTTTCTTT. The rearrangement joins TRBV12-3 or TRBV12-4 to TRBJ1-1; D uncertain. Trimming cost V 4 bases and J 0 bases, with 3 bases left between them. The CDR3 consists of 12 residues.

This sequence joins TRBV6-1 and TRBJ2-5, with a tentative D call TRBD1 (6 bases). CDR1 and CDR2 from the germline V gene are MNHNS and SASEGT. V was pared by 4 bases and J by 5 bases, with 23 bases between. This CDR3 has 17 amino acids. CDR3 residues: CASSARLGQGLWETQYF. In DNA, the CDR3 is TGTGCCAGCAGTGCAAGGTTGGGTCAGGGGTTATGGGAGACCCAGTACTTC.

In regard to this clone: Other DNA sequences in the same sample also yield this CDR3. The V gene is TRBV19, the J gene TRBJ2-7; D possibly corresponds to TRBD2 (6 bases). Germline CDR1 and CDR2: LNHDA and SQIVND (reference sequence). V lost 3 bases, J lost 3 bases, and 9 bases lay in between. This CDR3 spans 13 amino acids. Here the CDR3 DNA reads TGTGCCAGTAGTATCGGGCGGGGCTACGAGCAGTACTTC. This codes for CASSIGRGYEQYF.

The CDR3 nucleotides are TGTGCCAGCAGCTTGGGCTCCACGAAAGCGAACACTGAAGCTTTCTTT. The encoded protein is CASSLGSTKANTEAFF. The rearrangement uses TRBV5-5 and TRBJ1-1; D unresolved. V was clipped by 0 bases and J by 1 base, with 13 bases between them. The germline V gene encodes CDR1 SGHKS and CDR2 YYEKEE (reference sequence). The CDR3 runs to 16 residues.